A selection of T cell receptor beta chains follows, all from one sample in a study of T cell repertoires in cytomegalovirus infection. TCRdb itself ran the reads through MiXCR, one entry per CDR3 protein. The sample lists about 920,000 distinct CDR3 sequences, approximately 31% occurring once. No antigen has been assigned to these receptors. The sequencing used cultured CD8+ T cells from PBMCs, collected from culture after CMV antigen stimulation. These TCRs come from a human donor in good health (CMV status not recorded). Some clones in this sample may be carry-over from other donors' samples. Both conserved end residues are part of each CDR3. Each record gives: CDR3 protein, CDR3 DNA, clone size, V gene, D gene, J gene. The D gene is left open where the match is weak. The listing skips clone size in some rows; elsewhere it reads once, few, many or a size class.

CDR3: CASSYSSTTREANYGYTF; DNA: TGTGCCAGCAGTTACTCGAGCACGACGAGGGAAGCTAACTATGGCTACACCTTC; size: -; V: TRBV6-8; D: -; J: TRBJ1-2
CDR3: CASSGRGNIPLHF; DNA: TGTGCCAGCAGCGGCAGGGGAAATATACCCCTCCACTTT; size: many; V: TRBV7-9; D: -; J: TRBJ1-6
CDR3: CASSPVAREQYF; DNA: TGTGCCAGCAGCCCCGTGGCACGCGAGCAGTACTTC; size: -; V: TRBV7-9; D: -; J: TRBJ2-7
CDR3: CSARTSGGTGELFF; DNA: TGCAGTGCTAGGACTAGCGGGGGGACCGGGGAGCTGTTTTTT; size: -; V: TRBV20-1; D: TRBD2; J: TRBJ2-2
CDR3: CASSLGGTKPQHF; DNA: TGTGCCAGCAGTTTAGGCGGAACTAAGCCCCAGCATTTT; size: few; V: TRBV12-3/TRBV12-4; D: -; J: TRBJ1-5
CDR3: CASSLARTVTYQETQYF; DNA: TGTGCCAGCAGCTTAGCTAGGACAGTGACTTACCAAGAGACCCAGTACTTC; size: many; V: TRBV7-2; D: -; J: TRBJ2-5
CDR3: CASSLTGPNHEQYF; DNA: TGTGCCAGCAGTCTAACCGGGCCCAACCACGAGCAGTACTTC; size: -; V: TRBV27; D: -; J: TRBJ2-7
CDR3: CASSIQGLMNTEAFF; DNA: TGTGCCAGCAGTATTCAGGGCTTAATGAACACTGAAGCTTTCTTT; size: once; V: TRBV28; D: -; J: TRBJ1-1
CDR3: CASSRTDRPTPQNTGELFF; DNA: TGTGCCAGCAGTCGGACCGACAGGCCTACACCCCAAAACACCGGGGAGCTGTTTTTT; size: -; V: TRBV6-7; D: -; J: TRBJ2-2
CDR3: CASSYPPGTSGGNPDTQYF; DNA: TGTGCCAGCAGCTACCCCCCCGGGACTAGCGGGGGAAATCCAGATACGCAGTATTTT; size: many; V: TRBV7-2; D: TRBD2; J: TRBJ2-3
CDR3: CASSSTRSRSPSYEQYF; DNA: TGTGCCAGCAGCTCAACCCGGTCGAGGTCACCCTCCTACGAGCAGTACTTC; size: -; V: TRBV7-9; D: -; J: TRBJ2-7
CDR3: CASSSRQPYEQYF; DNA: TGTGCCAGCAGCTCAAGACAACCCTACGAGCAGTACTTC; size: few; V: TRBV7-9; D: -; J: TRBJ2-7
CDR3: CASSRRRDRPSNEKLFF; DNA: TGTGCCAGCAGTCGGAGAAGGGATCGGCCCTCTAATGAAAAACTGTTTTTT; size: few; V: TRBV12-3/TRBV12-4; D: -; J: TRBJ1-4
CDR3: CASSPVAGATDTQYF; DNA: TGTGCCAGCAGCCCGGTAGCGGGGGCCACAGATACGCAGTATTTT; size: few; V: TRBV7-9; D: TRBD2; J: TRBJ2-3
CDR3: CASSPYRETLAETQYF; DNA: TGTGCCAGCAGTCCCTACAGGGAAACCCTTGCAGAGACCCAGTACTTC; size: -; V: TRBV6-2/TRBV6-3; D: -; J: TRBJ2-5
CDR3: CASSHLKGQGDTGELFF; DNA: TGCGCCAGCAGCCACCTAAAGGGACAGGGAGACACCGGGGAGCTGTTTTTT; size: few; V: TRBV4-1; D: TRBD1; J: TRBJ2-2
CDR3: CASTIAGGQETQYF; DNA: TGTGCCAGCACCATAGCGGGGGGCCAAGAGACCCAGTACTTC; size: -; V: TRBV7-9; D: TRBD2; J: TRBJ2-5
CDR3: CASSPGRGAYNEQFF; DNA: TGTGCCAGCAGTCCAGGGCGGGGTGCCTACAATGAGCAGTTCTTC; size: few; V: TRBV12-3/TRBV12-4; D: -; J: TRBJ2-1
CDR3: CASRPSTGPSNQPQHF; DNA: TGTGCCAGCAGACCCTCGACAGGCCCCAGCAATCAGCCCCAGCATTTT; size: few; V: TRBV27; D: -; J: TRBJ1-5
CDR3: CASSWDRGRVGGELFF; DNA: TGTGCCAGCAGTTGGGACAGGGGGCGAGTTGGTGGGGAGCTGTTTTTT; size: -; V: TRBV6-5; D: TRBD1; J: TRBJ2-2
CDR3: CASSQIEGYEQYF; DNA: TGTGCCAGCAGTCAAATAGAGGGCTACGAGCAGTACTTC; size: -; V: TRBV27; D: -; J: TRBJ2-7
CDR3: CASSVSGTANNEQFF; DNA: TGTGCCAGCAGCGTTTCCGGGACAGCAAACAATGAGCAGTTCTTC; size: few; V: TRBV9; D: TRBD1; J: TRBJ2-1
CDR3: CASSLYSHSTPQHF; DNA: TGTGCCAGCAGTTTGTATAGCCATTCAACGCCCCAGCATTTT; size: few; V: TRBV28; D: -; J: TRBJ1-5
CDR3: CASSVSRRGLKETQYF; DNA: TGTGCCAGCAGCGTCTCACGGCGGGGGTTGAAGGAGACCCAGTACTTC; size: few; V: TRBV9; D: TRBD2; J: TRBJ2-5
CDR3: CASSLVPGEHYF; DNA: TGTGCTAGCAGCTTGGTTCCGGGCGAGCACTACTTC; size: few; V: TRBV5-6; D: -; J: TRBJ2-7
CDR3: CASSYSVTGYNEQFF; DNA: TGTGCCAGCAGTTACTCAGTGACAGGGTACAATGAGCAGTTCTTC; size: once; V: TRBV6-5; D: TRBD1; J: TRBJ2-1
CDR3: CSVFRGETEAFF; DNA: TGCAGCGTTTTTAGGGGGGAGACTGAAGCTTTCTTT; size: -; V: TRBV29-1; D: -; J: TRBJ1-1
CDR3: CASMRGGSPGELFF; DNA: TGTGCCAGCATGAGGGGGGGTTCCCCCGGGGAGCTGTTTTTT; size: few; V: TRBV2; D: -; J: TRBJ2-2
CDR3: CASSYGQGAPYEQYF; DNA: TGTGCCAGCAGCTACGGACAGGGGGCCCCCTACGAGCAGTACTTC; size: -; V: TRBV7-9; D: TRBD1; J: TRBJ2-7
CDR3: CASSVGPGINTEAFF; DNA: TGTGCCAGCAGCGTAGGCCCGGGGATCAACACTGAAGCTTTCTTT; size: -; V: TRBV9; D: -; J: TRBJ1-1
CDR3: CASSFITGQFTDTQYF; DNA: TGTGCCAGCAGTTTTATAACAGGGCAATTCACAGATACGCAGTATTTT; size: few; V: TRBV27; D: -; J: TRBJ2-3
CDR3: CASSREGGGHTEAFF; DNA: TGTGCCAGCAGCCGCGAGGGAGGGGGCCACACTGAAGCTTTCTTT; size: many; V: TRBV7-2; D: TRBD1; J: TRBJ1-1
CDR3: CASSLVQTGELFF; DNA: TGTGCCAGCAGTCTGGTACAGACCGGGGAGCTGTTTTTT; size: once; V: TRBV27; D: -; J: TRBJ2-2
CDR3: CASSFGTDTQYF; DNA: TGTGCCAGCAGTTTCGGCACAGATACGCAGTATTTT; size: many; V: TRBV12-3/TRBV12-4; D: -; J: TRBJ2-3
CDR3: CASSSRTSGGEQFF; DNA: TGTGCCAGCAGCTCCCGGACTAGCGGGGGGGAGCAGTTCTTC; size: -; V: TRBV7-2; D: TRBD2; J: TRBJ2-1
CDR3: CASDGTVRSYEQYF; DNA: TGTGCCAGCGATGGGACAGTACGCTCCTACGAGCAGTACTTC; size: -; V: TRBV6-1; D: TRBD1; J: TRBJ2-7
CDR3: CASSPRSEASGLKIEETQYF; DNA: TGTGCCAGCAGTCCCCGGTCAGAGGCTTCGGGACTTAAGATTGAGGAGACCCAGTACTTC; size: -; V: TRBV6-2/TRBV6-3; D: -; J: TRBJ2-5
CDR3: CASSLAGYTGNTEAFF; DNA: TGTGCCAGCAGCTTAGCGGGTTATACAGGGAACACTGAAGCTTTCTTT; size: -; V: TRBV7-2; D: -; J: TRBJ1-1
CDR3: CTSSTCAGTVCQPQHF; DNA: TGTACCAGCAGCACCTGCGCCGGGACAGTTTGTCAGCCCCAGCATTTT; size: -; V: TRBV5-4; D: TRBD1; J: TRBJ1-5
CDR3: CASSPPSQLTEAFF; DNA: TGTGCCAGCAGCCCACCTTCTCAACTCACTGAAGCTTTCTTT; size: -; V: TRBV5-5; D: -; J: TRBJ1-1
CDR3: CASRIRDRGPHYYNEQFF; DNA: TGTGCCAGTAGGATACGGGACAGGGGGCCCCACTACTACAATGAGCAGTTCTTC; size: -; V: TRBV19; D: TRBD1; J: TRBJ2-1
CDR3: CASKPGTVYGYTF; DNA: TGTGCCAGCAAACCAGGGACAGTCTATGGCTACACCTTC; size: -; V: TRBV27; D: TRBD1; J: TRBJ1-2
CDR3: CATSREDSWTEAFF; DNA: TGTGCCACCAGCAGAGAGGACAGTTGGACTGAAGCTTTCTTT; size: -; V: TRBV15; D: -; J: TRBJ1-1
CDR3: CASIGQGFYEQYF; DNA: TGTGCCAGCATCGGACAGGGCTTCTACGAGCAGTACTTC; size: few; V: TRBV6-5; D: TRBD1; J: TRBJ2-7
CDR3: CASSQEFSRVDEQFF; DNA: TGTGCCAGCAGCCAAGAATTCTCCCGCGTGGATGAGCAGTTCTTC; size: few; V: TRBV4-2; D: -; J: TRBJ2-1
CDR3: CASSYVGETDTQYF; DNA: TGTGCCAGCAGTTACGTGGGGGAAACAGATACGCAGTATTTT; size: -; V: TRBV6-5; D: -; J: TRBJ2-3
CDR3: CASSASGAISEKLFF; DNA: TGTGCCAGCAGCGCGTCAGGGGCCATATCGGAAAAACTGTTTTTT; size: -; V: TRBV9; D: -; J: TRBJ1-4
CDR3: CASSTPVLGGYIIYNEQFF; DNA: TGTGCCAGCAGTACACCCGTCTTGGGGGGGTACATAATCTACAATGAGCAGTTCTTC; size: -; V: TRBV27; D: TRBD2; J: TRBJ2-1
CDR3: CASGLSSNEQFF; DNA: TGTGCCAGCGGACTCTCAAGCAATGAGCAGTTCTTC; size: -; V: TRBV25-1; D: -; J: TRBJ2-1
CDR3: CASSLFGGRETQYF; DNA: TGTGCCAGCAGTTTATTTGGGGGCCGGGAGACCCAGTACTTC; size: many; V: TRBV27; D: -; J: TRBJ2-5
CDR3: CSARPRTDSTDTQYF; DNA: TGCAGTGCTAGACCCAGGACAGATAGCACAGATACGCAGTATTTT; size: -; V: TRBV20-1; D: -; J: TRBJ2-3